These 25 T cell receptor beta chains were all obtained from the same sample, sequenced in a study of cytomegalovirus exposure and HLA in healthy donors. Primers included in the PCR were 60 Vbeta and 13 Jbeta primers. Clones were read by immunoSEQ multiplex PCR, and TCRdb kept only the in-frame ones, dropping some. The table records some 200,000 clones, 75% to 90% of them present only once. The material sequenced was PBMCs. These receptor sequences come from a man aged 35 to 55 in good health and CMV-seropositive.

This CDR3 is CASSVGGVEQFF. In DNA form, the CDR3 reads TGTGCCAGCAGCGTAGGGGGGGTGGAGCAGTTCTTC. The V gene is TRBV9, the J gene TRBJ2-1; D might be TRBD2 (6 bases). Per germline, CDR1 SGDLS and CDR2 YYNGEE. Trimming cost V 0 bases and J 10 bases, with 8 bases left between them. This CDR3 is 12 amino acids long.

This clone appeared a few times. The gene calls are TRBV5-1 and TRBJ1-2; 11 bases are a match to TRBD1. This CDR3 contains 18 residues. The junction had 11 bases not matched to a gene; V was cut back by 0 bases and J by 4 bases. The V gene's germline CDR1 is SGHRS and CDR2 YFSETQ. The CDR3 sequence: CASSLEGQGGGKRYGYTF. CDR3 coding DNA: TGCGCCAGCAGCTTGGAGGGACAGGGGGGTGGCAAGCGCTATGGCTACACCTTC.

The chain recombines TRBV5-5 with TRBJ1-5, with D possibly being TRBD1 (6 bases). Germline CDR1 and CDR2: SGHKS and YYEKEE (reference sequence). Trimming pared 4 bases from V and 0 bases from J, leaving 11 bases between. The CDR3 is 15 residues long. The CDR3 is CASSRTVYSNQPQHF. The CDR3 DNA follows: TGTGCCAGCAGCCGGACAGTTTATAGCAATCAGCCCCAGCATTTT.

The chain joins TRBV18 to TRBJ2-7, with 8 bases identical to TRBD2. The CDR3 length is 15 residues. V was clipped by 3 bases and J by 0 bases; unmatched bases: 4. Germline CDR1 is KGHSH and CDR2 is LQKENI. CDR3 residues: CASSPRGGSSYEQYF. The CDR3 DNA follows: TGTGCCAGCTCACCCCGGGGGGGGAGCTCCTACGAGCAGTACTTC. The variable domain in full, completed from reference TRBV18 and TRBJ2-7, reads NAGVMQNPRHLVRRRGQEARLRCSPMKGHSHVYWYRQLPEEGLKFMVYLQKENIIDESGMPKERFSAEFPKEGPSILRIQQVVRGDSAAYFCASSPRGGSSYEQYFGPGTRLTVT.

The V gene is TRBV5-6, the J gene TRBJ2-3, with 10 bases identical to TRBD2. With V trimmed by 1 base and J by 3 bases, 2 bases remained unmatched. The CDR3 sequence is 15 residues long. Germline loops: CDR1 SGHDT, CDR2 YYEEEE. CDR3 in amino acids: CASSLPGLATDTQYF. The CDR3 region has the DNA TGTGCCAGCAGCTTGCCGGGACTAGCGACAGATACGCAGTATTTT.

The CDR3 DNA reads as TGTGCCAGCCCTAGTAAAGGACAGCATCCCTACGAGCAGTACTTC. This translates into CASPSKGQHPYEQYF. The rearrangement joins TRBV6-5 to TRBJ2-7, with a tentative D call TRBD1 (6 bases). This CDR3 is 15 amino acids long. Germline assignment: CDR1 MNHEY and CDR2 SVGAGI. With 8 bases removed from V and 2 bases from J, the gap between germline ends came to 19 bases.

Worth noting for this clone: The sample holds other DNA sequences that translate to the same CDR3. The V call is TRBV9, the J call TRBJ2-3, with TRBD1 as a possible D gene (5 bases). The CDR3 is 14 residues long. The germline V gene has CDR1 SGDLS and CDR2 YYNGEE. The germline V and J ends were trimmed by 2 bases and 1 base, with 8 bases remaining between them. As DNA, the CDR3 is TGTGCCAGCAGCGTGGTAGGGGGCACAGATACGCAGTATTTT. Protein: CASSVVGGTDTQYF.

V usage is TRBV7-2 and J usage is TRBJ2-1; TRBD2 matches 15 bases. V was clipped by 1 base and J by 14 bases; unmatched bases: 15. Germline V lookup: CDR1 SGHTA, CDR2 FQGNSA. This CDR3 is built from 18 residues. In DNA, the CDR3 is TGTGCCAGCAGCTTAGGGTCACCGAGGACTAGCGGGGGGGGGTGCGAGTTCTTC. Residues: CASSLGSPRTSGGGCEFF.

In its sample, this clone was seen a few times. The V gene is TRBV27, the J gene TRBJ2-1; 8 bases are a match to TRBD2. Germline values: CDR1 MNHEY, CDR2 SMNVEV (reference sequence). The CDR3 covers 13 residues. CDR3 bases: TGTGCTCCAGGACGGGGGGGCCACAATGAGCAGTTCTTC. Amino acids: CAPGRGGHNEQFF.

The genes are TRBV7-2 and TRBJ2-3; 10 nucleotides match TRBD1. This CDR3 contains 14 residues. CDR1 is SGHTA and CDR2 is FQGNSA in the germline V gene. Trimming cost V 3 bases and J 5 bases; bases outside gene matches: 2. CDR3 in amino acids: CASSLDRGIDTQYF. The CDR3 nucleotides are TGTGCCAGCAGCTTGGACAGGGGGATAGATACGCAGTATTTT.

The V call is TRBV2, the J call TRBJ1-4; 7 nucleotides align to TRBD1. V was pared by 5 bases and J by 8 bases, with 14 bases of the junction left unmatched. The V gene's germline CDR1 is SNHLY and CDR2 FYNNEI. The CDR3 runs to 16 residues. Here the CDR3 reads CASSLPGGTDYEKLFF. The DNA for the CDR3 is TGTGCCAGCAGTCTCCCAGGAGGGACAGACTACGAAAAACTGTTTTTT.

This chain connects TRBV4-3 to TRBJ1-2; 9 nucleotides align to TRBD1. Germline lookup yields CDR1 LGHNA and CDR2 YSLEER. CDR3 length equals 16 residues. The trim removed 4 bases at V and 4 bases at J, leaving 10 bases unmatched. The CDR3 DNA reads TGCGCCAGCAGCCCAGGGACAGGGCTATCAATCTATGGCTACACCTTC. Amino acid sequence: CASSPGTGLSIYGYTF.

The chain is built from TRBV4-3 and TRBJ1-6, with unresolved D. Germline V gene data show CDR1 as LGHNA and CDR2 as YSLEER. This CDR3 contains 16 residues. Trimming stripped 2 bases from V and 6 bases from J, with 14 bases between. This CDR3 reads CASSQTPPTVNSPLHF. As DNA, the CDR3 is TGCGCCAGCAGCCAAACCCCACCCACGGTTAATTCACCCCTCCACTTT.

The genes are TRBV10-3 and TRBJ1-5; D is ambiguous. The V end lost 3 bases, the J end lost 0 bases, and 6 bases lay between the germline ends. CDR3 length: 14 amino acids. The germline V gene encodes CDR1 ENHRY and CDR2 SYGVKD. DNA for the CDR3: TGTGCCATCAGTGAACAGTATAGCAATCAGCCCCAGCATTTT. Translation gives CAISEQYSNQPQHF.

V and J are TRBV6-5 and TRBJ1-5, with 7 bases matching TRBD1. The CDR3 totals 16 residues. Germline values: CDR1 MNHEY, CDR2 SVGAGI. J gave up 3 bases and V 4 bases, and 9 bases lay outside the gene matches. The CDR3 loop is CASSFTGQSPNQPQHF. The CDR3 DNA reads TGTGCCAGCAGTTTCACGGGACAGTCTCCCAATCAGCCCCAGCATTTT.

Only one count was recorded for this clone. The chain's CDR3 is CASSGGGYTDTQYF. The CDR3 DNA is TGTGCCAGCAGCGGCGGGGGGTACACAGATACGCAGTATTTT. The chain couples TRBV9 to TRBJ2-3; 8 nucleotides line up with TRBD2. CDR3 length: 14 residues. Germline lookup yields CDR1 SGDLS and CDR2 YYNGEE. Germline trimming cut 3 bases from V and 2 bases from J; bases unmatched to any gene: 2.

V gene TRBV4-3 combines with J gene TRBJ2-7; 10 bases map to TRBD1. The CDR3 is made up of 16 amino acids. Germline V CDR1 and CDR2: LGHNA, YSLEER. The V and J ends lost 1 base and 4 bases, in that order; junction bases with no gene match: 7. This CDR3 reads CASSQATGQGGYEQYF. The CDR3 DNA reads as TGCGCCAGCAGCCAAGCGACTGGACAGGGGGGATACGAGCAGTACTTC.

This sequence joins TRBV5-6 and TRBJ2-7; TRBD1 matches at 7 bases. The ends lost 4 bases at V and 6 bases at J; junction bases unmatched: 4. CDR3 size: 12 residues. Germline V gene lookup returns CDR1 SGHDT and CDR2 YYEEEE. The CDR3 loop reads CASSRDRVEQYF. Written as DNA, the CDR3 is TGTGCCAGCAGCCGCGACAGGGTCGAGCAGTACTTC.

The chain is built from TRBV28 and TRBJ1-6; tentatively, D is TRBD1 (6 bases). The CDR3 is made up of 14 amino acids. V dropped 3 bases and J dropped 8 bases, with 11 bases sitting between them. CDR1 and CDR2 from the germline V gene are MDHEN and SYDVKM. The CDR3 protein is CASSFGQTDSPLHF. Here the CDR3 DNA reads TGTGCCAGCAGTTTTGGACAGACGGATTCACCCCTCCACTTT.

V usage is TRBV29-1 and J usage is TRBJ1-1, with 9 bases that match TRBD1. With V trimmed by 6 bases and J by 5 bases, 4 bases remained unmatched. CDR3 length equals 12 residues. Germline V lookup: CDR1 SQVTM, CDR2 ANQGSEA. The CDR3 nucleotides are TGCAGCGTAGGACAGGGGAGGACTGAAGCTTTCTTT. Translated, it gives CSVGQGRTEAFF. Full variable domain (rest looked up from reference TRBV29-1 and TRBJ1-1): SAVISQKPSRDICQRGTSLTIQCQVDSQVTMMFWYRQQPGQSLTLIATANQGSEATYESGFVIDKFPISRPNLTFSTLTVSNMSPEDSSIYLCSVGQGRTEAFFGQGTRLTVV.

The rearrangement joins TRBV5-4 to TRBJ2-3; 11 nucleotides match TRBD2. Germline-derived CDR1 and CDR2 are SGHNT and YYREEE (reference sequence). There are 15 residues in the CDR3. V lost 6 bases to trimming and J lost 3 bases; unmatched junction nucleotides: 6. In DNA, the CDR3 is TGTGCCAGCACGGGGTGGACTAGCGGGACAGATACGCAGTATTTT. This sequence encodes CASTGWTSGTDTQYF.

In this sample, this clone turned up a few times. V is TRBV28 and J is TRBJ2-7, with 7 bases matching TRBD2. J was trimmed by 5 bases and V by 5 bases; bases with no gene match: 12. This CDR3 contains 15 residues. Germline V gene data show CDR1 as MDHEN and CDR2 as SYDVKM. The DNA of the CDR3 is TGTGCCAGCAGTCCCAGGGAGGGAATCATCGACGAGCAGTACTTC. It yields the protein CASSPREGIIDEQYF.

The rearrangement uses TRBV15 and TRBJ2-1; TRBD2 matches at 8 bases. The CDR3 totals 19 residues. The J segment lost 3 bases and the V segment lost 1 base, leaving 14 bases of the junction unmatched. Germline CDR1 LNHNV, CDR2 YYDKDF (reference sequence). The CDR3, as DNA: TGTGCCACCAGCAGAGCAGGGTCCGACGGGGGGGGGTTCTACAATGAGCAGTTCTTC. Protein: CATSRAGSDGGGFYNEQFF. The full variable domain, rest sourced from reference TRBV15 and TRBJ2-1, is DAMVIQNPRYQVTQFGKPVTLSCSQTLNHNVMYWYQQKSSQAPKLLFHYYDKDFNNEADTPDNFQSRRPNTSFCFLDIRSPGLGDTAMYLCATSRAGSDGGGFYNEQFFGPGTRLTVL.

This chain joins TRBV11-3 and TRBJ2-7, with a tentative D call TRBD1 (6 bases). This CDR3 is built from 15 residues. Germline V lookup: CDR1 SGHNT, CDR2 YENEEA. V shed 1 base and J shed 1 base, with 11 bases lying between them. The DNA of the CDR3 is TGTGCCAGCAGCTTAGGACAGGACGTTTCCTACGAGCAGTACTTC. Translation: CASSLGQDVSYEQYF.

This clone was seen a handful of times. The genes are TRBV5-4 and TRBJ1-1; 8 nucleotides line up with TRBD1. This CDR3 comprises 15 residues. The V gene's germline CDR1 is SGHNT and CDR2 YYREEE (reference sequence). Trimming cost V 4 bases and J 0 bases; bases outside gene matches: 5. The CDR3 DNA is TGTGCCAGCAGCCCGCAGACAGGGGTGAACACTGAAGCTTTCTTT. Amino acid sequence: CASSPQTGVNTEAFF. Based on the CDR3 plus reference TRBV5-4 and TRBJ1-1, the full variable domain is ETGVTQSPTHLIKTRGQQVTLRCSSQSGHNTVSWYQQALGQGPQFIFQYYREEENGRGNFPPRFSGLQFPNYSSELNVNALELDDSALYLCASSPQTGVNTEAFFGQGTRLTVV.